Following are 12 T cell receptor beta chains from one sample sequenced in a study of shared clonotypes between healthy human individuals (dated by TCRdb to between 2020 and 2021). Library prep was done by the immunoSEQ multiplex PCR assay. The clones in this table, taken by TCRdb from immuneACCESS, are in-frame only. Not every clone is retained; where verified, under half of the shortfall comes from an unresolved V gene, and the cause of the rest is unknown. This sample comprises approximately 650,000 clones, around 95% of them detected only once. The ten largest clones add up to 0.11% of the sample. CD8 naive samples were CD45RO-negative cells positively selected for CCR7, giving a CD45RA+CCR7+ population that excluded TemRA cells. The specimen was naive CD8+ T cells sorted from blood. The meaning of the sample's cell subset or site label: CD45RA+CCR7+. These receptors came from a woman in her 30s in good health.

V gene TRBV28 combines with J gene TRBJ1-2; 7 bases are a match to TRBD1. CDR3 size: 13 residues. V shed 7 bases and J 0 bases; nucleotides not matched to a gene: 2. CDR1 is MDHEN and CDR2 is SYDVKM in the germline V gene. The CDR3 coding sequence is TGTGCCAGCAAGGACAGGACTAACTATGGCTACACCTTC. Translated, it gives CASKDRTNYGYTF.

The V and J genes are TRBV5-4 and TRBJ2-1, with unresolved D. The V gene lost 5 bases and the J gene lost 1 base, with 10 bases spanning the gap. Per the germline V gene, CDR1 is SGHNT and CDR2 is YYREEE (reference sequence). This CDR3 spans 14 amino acids. Written as DNA, the CDR3 is TGTGCCAGCAGGAGCGTATCATCCTACAATGAGCAGTTCTTC. Its protein product is CASRSVSSYNEQFF.

The table lists this clone with a few counts. The chain links TRBV27 to TRBJ1-1; 7 positions agree with TRBD1. Germline loops: CDR1 MNHEY, CDR2 SMNVEV (reference sequence). There are 13 residues in the CDR3. V lost 6 bases and J lost 4; bases outside the gene matches: 5. The DNA for the CDR3 is TGTGCCAGCAGAGCTGACAGGGCCACTGAAGCTTTCTTT. Its protein is CASRADRATEAFF.

The chain is built from TRBV19 and TRBJ1-5; D is unclear. The CDR3 runs to 12 residues. Germline V gives CDR1 LNHDA, CDR2 SQIVND (reference sequence). The V end was cut by 5 bases, the J end by 3 bases, with 5 bases between. The CDR3 is CASSRDNQPQHF. The CDR3 bases are TGTGCCAGTAGTCGAGACAATCAGCCCCAGCATTTT. The variable domain in full, completed from reference TRBV19 and TRBJ1-5, reads DGGITQSPKYLFRKEGQNVTLSCEQNLNHDAMYWYRQDPGQGLRLIYYSQIVNDFQKGDIAEGYSVSREKKESFPLTVTSAQKNPTAFYLCASSRDNQPQHFGDGTRLSIL.

This chain connects TRBV11-2 to TRBJ1-5; 9 bases match TRBD1. V dropped 7 bases and J dropped 0; count of bases not matched to a gene: 7. Germline values: CDR1 SGHAT, CDR2 FQNNGV. This CDR3 has 16 amino acids. The CDR3 here is CASITGTGNSNQPQHF. The DNA for the CDR3 is TGTGCCAGCATCACAGGGACAGGGAATAGCAATCAGCCCCAGCATTTT.

As to this clone: The sample has other DNA sequences that encode this CDR3 too. This chain connects TRBV28 to TRBJ2-1, with 11 bases identical to TRBD2. The CDR3 spans 14 residues. The J segment lost 5 bases and the V segment lost 5 bases, leaving 2 bases of the junction unmatched. CDR1 and CDR2 from the germline V gene are MDHEN and SYDVKM. The CDR3 loop is CASSLLAGDNEQFF. In DNA form, the CDR3 reads TGTGCCAGCAGTCTACTAGCGGGAGACAATGAGCAGTTCTTC.

V usage is TRBV5-6 and J usage is TRBJ2-2; D is undetermined. Between the trimmed V and J ends, which lost 4 bases and 0 bases, there was a span of 10 bases. The length of the CDR3 is 15 residues. Germline CDR1 reads SGHDT; CDR2 reads YYEEEE. CDR3 sequence (DNA): TGTGCCAGCAGCCCAGCCAGTTCGAACACCGGGGAGCTGTTTTTT. Translating it yields CASSPASSNTGELFF.

The chain carries TRBV16 and TRBJ1-1; no clear D. Germline CDR1 reads KGHSY; CDR2 reads FQNENV. The CDR3 extends over 15 amino acids. Trimming cost V 2 bases and J 4 bases, with 14 bases left between them. CDR3 sequence reads: CASSQPGRAFTEAFF. The CDR3 nucleotides read TGTGCCAGCAGCCAACCCGGACGGGCCTTCACTGAAGCTTTCTTT.

This clone was recorded only once. The rearrangement uses TRBV5-4 and TRBJ2-7, with D possibly being TRBD1 (5 bases). Looked up from germline, CDR1 is SGHNT and CDR2 is YYREEE (reference sequence). The V end was cut by 1 base, the J end by 1 base, with 9 bases between. The CDR3 has 14 amino acids. CDR3 coding DNA: TGTGCCAGCAGCTTGAGGGGCAAGTCCTACGAGCAGTACTTC. Its protein product is CASSLRGKSYEQYF.

This sequence joins TRBV6-6 and TRBJ1-1, with D perhaps TRBD1 (6 bases). V was cut by 5 bases and J by 8 bases, with 12 bases left in between. The CDR3 consists of 12 residues. Germline V gives CDR1 MNHNY, CDR2 SVGAGI (reference sequence). CDR3 amino acids: CASSPTGTEAFF. CDR3 nucleotide sequence: TGTGCCAGCAGTCCGACAGGAACGGAAGCTTTCTTT.

This sequence joins TRBV28 and TRBJ1-1, with a weak D call TRBD1 (5 bases). V lost 3 bases and J 1 base, leaving 9 bases between the germline ends. This CDR3 is 14 amino acids long. Germline loops: CDR1 MDHEN, CDR2 SYDVKM. The CDR3 loop reads CASSLGGWNTEAFF. The CDR3 DNA is TGTGCCAGCAGTTTGGGGGGGTGGAACACTGAAGCTTTCTTT.

V gene TRBV27 combines with J gene TRBJ2-7, with a tentative D call TRBD2 (5 bases). With 2 bases removed from V and 5 bases from J, the gap between germline ends came to 13 bases. This CDR3 has 14 residues. Germline CDR1 is MNHEY and CDR2 is SMNVEV (reference sequence). The CDR3, as DNA: TGTGCCAGCAGTTTACGCGGGTTTAATAACGAGCAGTACTTC. Its protein product is CASSLRGFNNEQYF.